This entry lists 25 T cell receptor beta chains sequenced from one sample in a study of blood T cells in healthy people across ages. The authors ran a second PCR of roughly 6 to 11 cycles using a sample-barcoded 5' primer and a J-beta primer mix. MiXCR, applied by TCRdb to the 5' RACE reads, yields one record per CDR3 protein. The data contain about 1.4 million distinct CDR3 sequences, 59% of them seen just once; the ten biggest clones take up 6.5% to 8.5%. Sequencing input: blood. The receptors originated from a man between 18 and 29 years old in good health.

On this clonotype: One end of the junction fails to match germline, which may point to a read error. This chain uses TRBV2 with TRBJ2-1, with D tentatively TRBD2 (5 bases). The CDR3 sequence is 13 residues long. Germline values: CDR1 SNHLY, CDR2 FYNNEI. CDR3 residues: CASRLASYNERFF. The CDR3 coding sequence is TGTGCCAGCAGGCTAGCTTCCTACAATGAGCGGTTCTTC.

This clonotype was counted between two and nine times. The V call is TRBV4-1, the J call TRBJ2-7; no definite D call. CDR1 is MGHRA and CDR2 is YSYEKL in the germline V gene. This CDR3 has 15 amino acids. Trimming removed 5 bases at V and 5 bases at J, with 19 bases between. In nucleotides, the CDR3 is TGCGCCAGCAGCACGCGGACCCCTGGGTTTAACGAGCAGTACTTC. Protein: CASSTRTPGFNEQYF.

On this clonotype: A clone one base away is much larger, so this may be a read error. The chain combines TRBV11-2 with TRBJ2-5; tentative D call: TRBD2 (7 bases). The CDR3 is 15 amino acids. Germline V CDR1 and CDR2: SGHAT, FQNNGV. CDR3 protein: CAGSPLGGGRETQYF. CDR3 DNA sequence: TGTGCCGGCAGCCCCCTAGGGGGGGGCCGGGAGACCCAGTACTTC.

The V call is TRBV12-3 or TRBV12-4, the J call TRBJ2-6; 8 nucleotides match TRBD1. This CDR3 has 20 residues. The junction had 15 bases not matched to a gene; V was cut back by 4 bases and J by 1 base. CDR3 coding DNA: TGTGCCAGCAGTTCCCCCGGCGGACAGGGAAGCTGGTCTGGGGCCAACGTCCTGACTTTC. Translated: CASSSPGGQGSWSGANVLTF.

V and J are TRBV9 and TRBJ2-7, with D possibly being TRBD1 (7 bases). V lost 3 bases to trimming and J lost 5 bases, with 15 bases between them. This CDR3 region has 14 residues. Germline V CDR1 and CDR2: SGDLS, YYNGEE. The CDR3 DNA sequence: TGTGCCAGCAGCGCAACAGGGGAGGACAACGAGCAGTACTTC. As protein: CASSATGEDNEQYF.

This clonotype was detected once. V is TRBV20-1 and J is TRBJ2-7; the D is unclear. The CDR3 has 11 residues. CDR1 and CDR2 (germline): DFQATT, SNEGSKA (reference sequence). V lost 2 bases and J 4 bases, leaving 6 bases between the germline ends. Written as DNA, the CDR3 is TGCAGTGCTAGAATATGGTACGAGCAGTACTTC. Amino acids: CSARIWYEQYF.

The genes are TRBV12-3 or TRBV12-4 and TRBJ2-1; D is ambiguous. The CDR3 extends over 15 amino acids. Trimming pared 4 bases from V and 0 bases from J, leaving 10 bases between. The CDR3 loop reads CASSYHASSYNEQFF. The CDR3 DNA sequence: TGTGCCAGCAGTTATCATGCTAGCTCCTACAATGAGCAGTTCTTC.

The rearrangement uses TRBV4-3 and TRBJ2-5; 9 bases match TRBD1. Trimming took 2 bases from V and 5 from J; bases not matched to a gene: 3. Germline values: CDR1 LGHNA, CDR2 YSLEER. The length of the CDR3 is 14 residues. The CDR3 is CASSQLTGGETQYF. The CDR3 DNA follows: TGCGCCAGCAGCCAACTGACAGGGGGGGAGACCCAGTACTTC.

V gene TRBV29-1 combines with J gene TRBJ2-1; TRBD1 matches 9 bases. With 7 bases clipped from V and 4 bases from J, the junction kept 8 bases outside the gene matches. CDR1 SQVTM and CDR2 ANQGSEA come from the germline V gene. The CDR3 is made up of 14 amino acids. The DNA of the CDR3 is TGCAGCGCCTATACCGGGACAGGGTACAATGAGCAGTTCTTC. It translates to CSAYTGTGYNEQFF.

Concerning this clonotype: One base away lies a much larger clone, so this may be a sequencing read error. This chain links TRBV5-1 with TRBJ2-2, with D possibly matching TRBD1 (6 bases). This CDR3 contains 15 residues. Germline assignment: CDR1 SGHRS and CDR2 YFSETQ. The DNA of the CDR3 is TGCGTCAGCAGCGTGACCGGGACACCTCCCGGGGAGCTGTTTTTT. It specifies CVSSVTGTPPGELFF. Full variable domain (rest looked up from reference TRBV5-1 and TRBJ2-2): KAGVTQTPRYLIKTRGQQVTLSCSPISGHRSVSWYQQTPGQGLQFLFEYFSETQRNKGNFPGRFSGRQFSNSRSEMNVSTLELGDSALYLCVSSVTGTPPGELFFGEGSRLTVL.

J is TRBJ2-5 and V is TRBV28; no clear D gene. Per the germline V gene, CDR1 is MDHEN and CDR2 is SYDVKM. Trimming shortened V by 5 bases and J by 7 bases, and 14 bases separated the two germline ends. The CDR3 runs to 13 residues. CDR3 bases: TGTGCCAGCAGTCTCCTGTCCCCCAGGACCCAGTACTTC. It specifies CASSLLSPRTQYF.

V usage is TRBV10-3 and J usage is TRBJ2-5; D call uncertain. The V and J ends lost 3 bases and 4 bases respectively, with 12 bases between them. The germline V gene encodes CDR1 ENHRY and CDR2 SYGVKD. This CDR3 comprises 14 residues. The CDR3 is CAISDPGDIETQYF. DNA for the CDR3: TGTGCCATCAGTGACCCAGGTGACATAGAGACCCAGTACTTC.

The J gene is TRBJ2-7, the V gene TRBV20-1, with D perhaps TRBD1 or TRBD2 (5 bases each). Germline V gene sequence: CDR1 DFQATT, CDR2 SNEGSKA (reference sequence). The CDR3 extends over 11 amino acids. Trimming took off 6 bases at V and 7 bases at J, with 13 bases between the two ends. In DNA, the CDR3 is TGCAGTGCGGACATTACGGGAGAGCAGTACTTC. Protein: CSADITGEQYF.

This clonotype was seen more than once but under ten times. The CDR3 reads CASSLSHRLFRGETQYF. CDR3 DNA: TGTGCCAGCAGTTTATCCCACCGTCTCTTCAGGGGAGAGACCCAGTACTTC. The gene calls are TRBV28 and TRBJ2-5; TRBD1 is a possible D gene (6 bases). In germline, CDR1 is MDHEN, CDR2 SYDVKM. There are 17 residues in the CDR3. V gave up 1 base and J gave up 4 bases, with 19 bases separating them.

This clonotype was detected a few times. The chain employs TRBV4-2 and TRBJ2-7; 7 bases agree with TRBD1. J was trimmed by 3 bases and V by 4 bases; bases with no gene match: 6. The CDR3 consists of 14 residues. In germline, CDR1 is LGHNA, CDR2 YNFKEQ. CDR3 sequence: CASSLPGQIYEQYF. The CDR3 DNA reads TGTGCCAGCAGCCTCCCGGGACAGATCTACGAGCAGTACTTC.

The chain couples TRBV3-1 to TRBJ1-1; D is perhaps TRBD1 (5 bases). The germline V gene has CDR1 LGHDT and CDR2 YNNKEL (reference sequence). The CDR3 runs 17 residues. The V end lost 4 bases, the J end lost 3 bases, and 21 bases lay between the germline ends. The CDR3 sequence is CASSPARGEQFDTEAFF. DNA of the CDR3: TGTGCCAGCAGCCCTGCTCGGGGGGAACAGTTTGACACTGAAGCTTTCTTT.

This clonotype has a handful of counts. This rearrangement joins TRBV18 to TRBJ1-2, with D tentatively TRBD1 (5 bases). Germline CDR1 is KGHSH and CDR2 is LQKENI. The CDR3 loop spans 15 amino acids. V lost 2 bases, J lost 2 bases, and 12 bases lay in between. CDR3 sequence (DNA): TGTGCCAGCTCACCAGGGGCAGGAACGAACTATGGCTACACCTTC. Translating gives CASSPGAGTNYGYTF.

J is TRBJ1-4 and V is TRBV4-3; no reliable D call. The CDR3 contains 16 residues. V lost 0 bases to trimming and J lost 2 bases, with 10 bases between them. Germline V gene sequence: CDR1 LGHNA, CDR2 YSLEER. The CDR3 sequence: CASSQDHRVTNEKLFF. The CDR3 coding sequence is TGCGCCAGCAGCCAAGATCACCGGGTCACTAATGAAAAACTGTTTTTT.

This clonotype was recorded a few times. The chain combines TRBV12-3 or TRBV12-4 with TRBJ2-7, with no clear D. The CDR3 is made up of 13 amino acids. V gave up 6 bases and J gave up 2 bases, with 11 bases separating them. The CDR3 DNA follows: TGTGCCAGCAGCCTGCTGGTTACCTACGAGCAGTACTTC. Its translation is CASSLLVTYEQYF.

This clonotype was counted only a few times. The junction differs from germline at one of its ends, possibly a read error. V gene TRBV29-1 combines with J gene TRBJ2-1; unclear D gene. This CDR3 spans 14 amino acids. CDR1 is SQVTM and CDR2 is ANQGSEA in the germline V gene. CDR3 amino acids: CSAEGRSSYNEQFF. The CDR3 coding sequence is TGCAGCGCTGAAGGTCGGAGCTCCTACAATGAGCAGTTCTTC.

In this sample, this clonotype turned up once. The chain recombines TRBV27 with TRBJ2-5; D possibly corresponds to TRBD2 (7 bases). CDR1 MNHEY and CDR2 SMNVEV come from the germline V gene (reference sequence). Trimming shortened V by 3 bases and J by 11 bases, and 16 bases separated the two germline ends. The CDR3 extends over 13 amino acids. This chain's CDR3 is CASSFEGGGLQYF. The CDR3 DNA reads as TGTGCCAGCAGTTTCGAGGGGGGAGGGTTGCAGTACTTC.

The chain uses TRBV5-1 and TRBJ1-6; D not resolved. V shed 1 base and J shed 8 bases, with 19 bases lying between them. The CDR3 contains 17 residues. The germline V gene encodes CDR1 SGHRS and CDR2 YFSETQ. The CDR3 nucleotides are TGCGCCAGCAGCTTGCTAGGGCGGACGGCTAAGGATTCACCCCTCCACTTT. This gives the protein CASSLLGRTAKDSPLHF.

The V and J genes are TRBV7-2 and TRBJ2-1; 11 bases align to TRBD2. The trim removed 6 bases at V and 12 bases at J, leaving 7 bases unmatched. Germline V gene sequence: CDR1 SGHTA, CDR2 FQGNSA. The CDR3 sequence is 13 residues long. CDR3 bases: TGTGCCAGCAGTCCAAATAGCGGGAGGGGGCAGTTCTTC. Its translation is CASSPNSGRGQFF.

The chain carries TRBV27 and TRBJ1-2, with no clear D. Trimming took off 3 bases at V and 5 bases at J, with 16 bases between the two ends. This CDR3 is 15 amino acids long. The germline CDR1 and CDR2 sequences are MNHEY and SMNVEV (reference sequence). This CDR3 reads CASSFSSDPNYGYTF. CDR3 sequence (DNA): TGTGCCAGCAGTTTTTCATCAGACCCAAATTATGGCTACACCTTC.

This clonotype was recorded a few times. The chain uses TRBV10-3 and TRBJ2-5, with TRBD1 matching 9 bases. The J call is in doubt because the DNA end fits TRBJ2-7 better. The germline V gene has CDR1 ENHRY and CDR2 SYGVKD. The length of the CDR3 is 15 residues. CDR3 bases: TGTGCCATCAGACAGGACAGGGGCCTAACCTACGAGCAGTACTTC. It translates to CAIRQDRGLTYEQYF.